The 20 T cell receptor beta chains below all came from one sample that was sequenced in a study of blood T cells in healthy people across ages. It was with a sample-barcoded 5' primer and a J-beta primer mix that a second PCR of roughly 6 to 12 cycles was run. MiXCR was run by TCRdb on the 5' RACE reads, yielding one entry per CDR3 protein. The sample carries more than 450,000 distinct CDR3 sequences, 25% to 35% recorded once. The same data also contributed to another study, on T cells of mothers and their children.

The specimen was blood. Source of these receptors: a boy under 10 years old in good health.

Only a few counts were recorded for this clonotype. The V call is TRBV6-5, the J call TRBJ1-2; TRBD1 matches 7 bases. The CDR3 length is 14 residues. Germline CDR1 reads MNHEY; CDR2 reads SVGAGI. With V trimmed by 6 bases and J by 5 bases, 9 bases remained unmatched. The CDR3 region has the DNA TGTGCCAGCAGCTATGCTGGGACAGCTTATGGCTACACCTTC. Translating gives CASSYAGTAYGYTF.

This clonotype was observed many times. This sequence joins TRBV28 and TRBJ2-7; D not certain. V was cut by 6 bases and J by 0 bases, with 12 bases left in between. This CDR3 has 14 residues. Germline CDR1 and CDR2: MDHEN and SYDVKM. The CDR3 nucleotides read TGTGCCAGCAGGGCCCTAGTTGTCTCCTACGAGCAGTACTTC. It yields the protein CASRALVVSYEQYF.

This clonotype was counted a single time. This sequence joins TRBV4-3 and TRBJ2-1, with D possibly being TRBD1 or TRBD2 (6 bases each). Between the trimmed V and J ends, which lost 4 bases and 2 bases, there was a span of 18 bases. The CDR3 has 17 amino acids. Germline CDR1 LGHNA, CDR2 YSLEER. The CDR3 region is CASSPNGGLGTYNEQFF. The CDR3 nucleotides read TGCGCCAGCAGCCCAAATGGGGGGCTGGGAACCTACAATGAGCAGTTCTTC.

This clonotype has only a few counts. This chain connects TRBV5-1 to TRBJ1-1, with TRBD1 as a possible D gene (6 bases). Trimming pared 4 bases from V and 1 base from J, leaving 11 bases between. CDR1 SGHRS and CDR2 YFSETQ come from the germline V gene. The CDR3 contains 14 residues. The DNA for the CDR3 is TGCGCCAGCAGCGAGACAGGTCCGAACACTGAAGCTTTCTTT. Amino acids: CASSETGPNTEAFF.

This clonotype was seen a few times. The chain links TRBV20-1 to TRBJ2-3; D unclear. The CDR3 consists of 13 residues. CDR1 and CDR2 from the germline V gene are DFQATT and SNEGSKA (reference sequence). V was cut by 0 bases and J by 2 bases, with 6 bases left in between. CDR3 loop: CSARDIPTDTQYF. CDR3 nucleotide sequence: TGCAGTGCTAGAGATATCCCCACAGATACGCAGTATTTT.

The J gene is TRBJ2-1, the V gene TRBV6-1, with 8 bases matching TRBD2. Germline CDR1 is MNHNS and CDR2 is SASEGT. V lost 4 bases to trimming and J lost 0 bases; unmatched junction nucleotides: 11. The CDR3 length is 18 residues. The CDR3 spells CASSAHHSGTSSYNEQFF. CDR3 DNA: TGTGCCAGCAGTGCACACCACTCCGGGACTAGCTCCTACAATGAGCAGTTCTTC.

The chain employs TRBV7-9 and TRBJ2-5; D possibly corresponds to TRBD2 (5 bases). The CDR3 covers 13 residues. Germline V gene lookup returns CDR1 SEHNR and CDR2 FQNEAQ (reference sequence). Trimming took 5 bases from V and 5 from J, leaving 12 bases between them. CDR3 sequence: CASSPEGRETQYF. CDR3 nucleotides: TGTGCCAGCAGCCCTGAGGGTAGGGAGACCCAGTACTTC. The full variable domain, completed using reference TRBV7-9 and TRBJ2-5, is DTGVSQNPRHKITKRGQNVTFRCDPISEHNRLYWYRQTLGQGPEFLTYFQNEAQLEKSRLLSDRFSAERPKGSFSTLEIQRTEQGDSAMYLCASSPEGRETQYFGPGTRLLVL.

The V call is TRBV12-3 or TRBV12-4, the J call TRBJ2-4; 12 bases are a match to TRBD2. The CDR3 is 16 amino acids. With V trimmed by 6 bases and J by 5 bases, 8 bases remained unmatched. CDR3 in DNA: TGTGCCAGCAGCCTAGCGGGAGGGCCTTCTGAAAACATTCAGTACTTC. Translation: CASSLAGGPSENIQYF.

V usage is TRBV27 and J usage is TRBJ2-7; 11 bases align to TRBD2. The CDR3 covers 15 residues. CDR1 and CDR2 (germline): MNHEY, SMNVEV (reference sequence). V shed 6 bases and J 2 bases; nucleotides not matched to a gene: 6. The CDR3 DNA is TGTGCCAGCAGAGCGGGACTAGCGGTCCCCTACGAGCAGTACTTC. Translating it yields CASRAGLAVPYEQYF.

This clonotype has a handful of counts. V gene TRBV6-2 or TRBV6-3 combines with J gene TRBJ2-7; 12 bases line up with TRBD1. The length of the CDR3 is 15 residues. J was trimmed by 3 bases and V by 6 bases; bases with no gene match: 6. CDR1 and CDR2 from the germline V gene are MNHEY and SVGEGT. The CDR3 nucleotides read TGTGCCAGCAGAACCGGGACAGGGGGCTTCTACGAGCAGTACTTC. Amino acids: CASRTGTGGFYEQYF.

This clonotype came up a few times. Its ends do not fully match the called genes, so a read error is possible. The V and J genes are TRBV5-1 and TRBJ2-5, with 7 positions matching TRBD2. This CDR3 contains 14 residues. CDR1 and CDR2 from the germline V gene are SGHRS and YFSETQ. Written as DNA, the CDR3 is TGCGCCAACAGCCAAACGACTAGCTCGGAGACCCAGTACTTC. Protein product: CANSQTTSSETQYF.

This clonotype was detected only a few times. Possible read error: a much larger clone is one base away. The rearrangement uses TRBV12-3 or TRBV12-4 and TRBJ1-1; a possible D gene is TRBD1 (6 bases). CDR3 length: 12 amino acids. V was shortened by 4 bases and J by 4 bases, with 7 bases between the two germline ends. CDR3 loop: CASSSGVTEAFF. The CDR3 DNA is TGTGCCAGCAGTTCAGGGGTCACTGAAGCTTTCTTT.

The chain links TRBV27 to TRBJ2-5; 7 nucleotides align to TRBD1. The J call may be faulty, since TRBJ2-7 better matches the DNA end. The CDR3 sequence is 14 residues long. From germline, CDR1 is MNHEY and CDR2 SMNVEV (reference sequence). CDR3 region: CASSLSRTGYEQYF. As DNA, the CDR3 is TGTGCCAGCAGTTTATCGCGGACAGGCTACGAGCAGTACTTC.

This clonotype appeared once. This chain joins TRBV28 and TRBJ2-7; D not resolved. CDR1 MDHEN and CDR2 SYDVKM come from the germline V gene. With 5 bases removed from V and 2 bases from J, the gap between germline ends came to 13 bases. This CDR3 is 14 amino acids long. In nucleotides, the CDR3 is TGTGCCAGCAGTCCAACGGACGGTGCCTACGAGCAGTACTTC. Protein product: CASSPTDGAYEQYF.

The V gene is TRBV11-2, the J gene TRBJ1-2; D may be TRBD1 (5 bases). The CDR3 has 16 residues. Per the germline V gene, CDR1 is SGHAT and CDR2 is FQNNGV. V shed 1 base and J shed 4 bases, with 16 bases lying between them. The CDR3 reads CASSLGVLAGGYGYTF. The CDR3 region has the DNA TGTGCCAGCAGCTTAGGGGTCCTTGCGGGGGGCTATGGCTACACCTTC.

This rearrangement joins TRBV7-9 to TRBJ2-7; D may match TRBD1 or TRBD2 (5 bases each). The CDR3 is 14 residues long. V lost 7 bases to trimming and J lost 3 bases, with 16 bases between them. Germline V CDR1 and CDR2: SEHNR, FQNEAQ (reference sequence). CDR3 nucleotide sequence: TGTGCCAGCAATTATTGGGACGGAGACTACGAGCAGTACTTC. Protein: CASNYWDGDYEQYF. The full variable domain, its missing parts supplied by reference TRBV7-9 and TRBJ2-7, is DTGVSQNPRHKITKRGQNVTFRCDPISEHNRLYWYRQTLGQGPEFLTYFQNEAQLEKSRLLSDRFSAERPKGSFSTLEIQRTEQGDSAMYLCASNYWDGDYEQYFGPGTRLTVT.

The chain joins TRBV30 to TRBJ2-7; 9 nucleotides align to TRBD2. Per germline, CDR1 GTSNPN and CDR2 SVGIG (reference sequence). V gave up 2 bases and J gave up 6 bases; unmatched junction bases: 14. The CDR3 spans 16 residues. The CDR3 region has the DNA TGTGCCTGGAGTCGCAGCCCTAGCGGGAAGTTGGGCGAGCAGTACTTC. Its protein product is CAWSRSPSGKLGEQYF. The complete variable domain, with remaining parts taken from reference TRBV30 and TRBJ2-7, reads SQTIHQWPATLVQPVGSPLSLECTVEGTSNPNLYWYRQAAGRGLQLLFYSVGIGQISSEVPQNLSASRPQDRQFILSSKKLLLSDSGFYLCAWSRSPSGKLGEQYFGPGTRLTVT.

This clonotype was recorded at least ten times. The gene calls are TRBV6-5 and TRBJ2-5; unclear D gene. CDR3 length: 14 residues. V was clipped by 7 bases and J by 1 base, with 13 bases between them. Looked up from germline, CDR1 is MNHEY and CDR2 is SVGAGI. The CDR3: CASNQDRSQETQYF. CDR3 bases: TGTGCCAGCAACCAGGACCGGTCCCAAGAGACCCAGTACTTC.

This clonotype was seen more than once but under ten times. The chain joins TRBV6-5 to TRBJ2-2; 10 nucleotides line up with TRBD2. J gave up 2 bases and V 5 bases, and 5 bases lay outside the gene matches. Germline V gene lookup returns CDR1 MNHEY and CDR2 SVGAGI. The CDR3 has 16 residues. The CDR3 region has the DNA TGTGCCAGCAGTCGTAGCGGGAGGACCAACACCGGGGAGCTGTTTTTT. It yields the protein CASSRSGRTNTGELFF.

This clonotype was seen only a few times. The V gene is TRBV9, the J gene TRBJ2-5; D assignment may be TRBD1 or TRBD2 (5 bases each). This CDR3 is built from 14 residues. Germline CDR1 is SGDLS and CDR2 is YYNGEE. V lost 0 bases and J 4 bases, leaving 10 bases between the germline ends. The CDR3 DNA sequence: TGTGCCAGCAGCGTAGATATGGGACCAGAGACCCAGTACTTC. This encodes CASSVDMGPETQYF.